The TCR beta chain described here comes from a study of blood T cell repertoires in COVID-19. TCRdb's copy holds only in-frame clones and misses some; the assay was immunoSEQ multiplex PCR. This sample has over 120,000 clones, with 84% found just once. Sequenced material: peripheral blood. The sequence derives from a woman in her fifties or sixties with acute or convalescent COVID-19.

The chain's CDR3 is CASSQARQPQHF. In nucleotides, the CDR3 is TGTGCCAGCAGCCAAGCGCGTCAGCCCCAGCATTTT. The V gene is TRBV3-1 (or the pseudogene TRBV3-2), the J gene TRBJ1-5; no clear D. Germline V gene lookup returns CDR1 LGHDT and CDR2 YNNKEL (reference sequence). Trimming removed 1 base at V and 6 bases at J, with 4 bases between. This CDR3 region has 12 residues.